The 21 T cell receptor beta chains reported below all come from one sample, sequenced in a study of blood T cell repertoires in COVID-19. Data came from immunoSEQ multiplex PCR; TCRdb stores just in-frame clones and leaves some out. The table lists 45,000 to 75,000 clones, roughly 88% of them singletons. Input material: peripheral blood. These receptors were obtained from a man in his 60s with acute or convalescent COVID-19.

V usage is TRBV3-1 (or the pseudogene TRBV3-2) and J usage is TRBJ2-5, with TRBD2 matching 12 bases. CDR3 length: 16 residues. The germline gives CDR1 LGHDT, CDR2 YNNKEL (reference sequence). V lost 3 bases, J lost 3 bases, and 5 bases stayed unmatched. The CDR3, as DNA: TGTGCCAGCAGCCATCTAGCGGGAGGGAGGGAAGAGACCCAGTACTTC. This codes for CASSHLAGGREETQYF.

V usage is TRBV3-1 (or the pseudogene TRBV3-2) and J usage is TRBJ2-1; 10 nucleotides match TRBD2. Per germline, CDR1 LGHDT and CDR2 YNNKEL (reference sequence). J was trimmed by 10 bases and V by 3 bases; bases with no gene match: 15. This CDR3 spans 17 amino acids. For the CDR3, the DNA is TGTGCCAGCAGCCAGGGGAAAAGGCTAGCGGGAGTCCAGGAGCAGTTCTTC. Its protein product is CASSQGKRLAGVQEQFF.

The chain carries TRBV5-5 and TRBJ1-1, with a possible D match to TRBD1 (6 bases). The CDR3 is made up of 14 amino acids. Trimming removed 5 bases at V and 1 base at J, with 12 bases between. Germline CDR1 is SGHKS and CDR2 is YYEKEE (reference sequence). CDR3: CASRQGRGNTEAFF. The CDR3 DNA sequence: TGTGCCAGCAGGCAGGGCAGGGGGAACACTGAAGCTTTCTTT.

In nucleotides, the CDR3 is TGTGCCAGCAGCCCCACCCAGGGGATGGGGGAGCAGTACTTC. Its translation: CASSPTQGMGEQYF. The chain uses TRBV7-9 and TRBJ2-7, with D possibly matching TRBD1 (6 bases). The CDR3 has 14 amino acids. In germline, CDR1 is SEHNR, CDR2 FQNEAQ (reference sequence). Trimming took off 5 bases at V and 7 bases at J, with 18 bases between the two ends.

The gene calls are TRBV28 and TRBJ2-7; 7 bases line up with TRBD2. This CDR3 is built from 15 residues. The V gene end was trimmed by 6 bases and the J gene end by 9 bases; junction bases not matched to a gene: 17. Germline V gives CDR1 MDHEN, CDR2 SYDVKM. The CDR3 DNA reads as TGTGCCAGCAGCCGTAGTAGCGGGTCGCTACGAGGGCAGTACTTC. Its protein is CASSRSSGSLRGQYF.

This chain connects TRBV3-1 (or the pseudogene TRBV3-2) to TRBJ2-1; 8 bases fit TRBD2. The CDR3 sequence is 16 residues long. The trim removed 0 bases at V and 3 bases at J, leaving 4 bases unmatched. Germline V lookup: CDR1 LGHDT, CDR2 YNNKEL (reference sequence). The CDR3 region has the DNA TGTGCCAGCAGCCAAGACGTACTAGCGGACTACAATGAGCAGTTCTTC. Amino acids: CASSQDVLADYNEQFF.

The chain recombines TRBV15 with TRBJ2-5; possible D gene TRBD2, 6 bases. Germline loops: CDR1 LNHNV, CDR2 YYDKDF (reference sequence). The V and J ends lost 3 bases and 4 bases respectively, with 12 bases between them. This CDR3 contains 14 residues. The DNA of the CDR3 is TGTGCCACCAGCAGCCACGTGGGGGGAGAGACCCAGTACTTC. The encoded protein is CATSSHVGGETQYF.

This rearrangement joins TRBV2 to TRBJ2-7; no clear D. The CDR3 extends over 12 amino acids. V lost 11 bases to trimming and J lost 2 bases, with 13 bases between them. Looked up from germline, CDR1 is SNHLY and CDR2 is FYNNEI. The CDR3 here is CASATDTYEQYF. Written as DNA, the CDR3 is TGTGCCTCCGCCACTGATACCTACGAGCAGTACTTC. Combining the CDR3 with reference TRBV2 and TRBJ2-7 gives the whole variable domain EPEVTQTPSHQVTQMGQEVILRCVPISNHLYFYWYRQILGQKVEFLVSFYNNEISEKSEIFDDQFSVERPDGSNFTLKIRSTKLEDSAMYFCASATDTYEQYFGPGTRLTVT.

This clone was seen only a few times. The rearrangement joins TRBV11-2 to TRBJ2-1; possibly TRBD1 for D (6 bases). V was trimmed by 4 bases and J by 1 base, leaving 14 bases between them. The CDR3 runs 16 residues. Germline V CDR1 and CDR2: SGHAT, FQNNGV. CDR3 loop: CASSSLQGSSYNEQFF. In DNA, the CDR3 is TGTGCCAGCAGCTCATTACAGGGATCTTCCTACAATGAGCAGTTCTTC.

This chain connects TRBV6-1 to TRBJ1-2; 8 bases are a match to TRBD1. Germline assignment: CDR1 MNHNS and CDR2 SASEGT. V was clipped by 2 bases and J by 3 bases; unmatched bases: 2. The length of the CDR3 is 14 residues. DNA for the CDR3: TGTGCCAGCAGTGAACGGGACAGGTACTATGGCTACACCTTC. Translating gives CASSERDRYYGYTF.

The chain is built from TRBV2 and TRBJ2-1; no definite D call. Germline CDR1 reads SNHLY; CDR2 reads FYNNEI. The ends were cut back, 6 bases at V and 0 bases at J, with 9 bases in the middle. The CDR3 covers 14 residues. The chain's CDR3 is CASRGGLSYNEQFF. The CDR3 DNA sequence: TGTGCCAGCAGAGGCGGCCTCTCCTACAATGAGCAGTTCTTC.

The chain employs TRBV12-3 or TRBV12-4 and TRBJ2-5, with D hard to call. The CDR3 loop spans 13 amino acids. V lost 0 bases and J 5 bases, leaving 7 bases between the germline ends. The CDR3 nucleotides read TGTGCCAGCAGTTTAGCCAGGCCGGAGACCCAGTACTTC. It codes for CASSLARPETQYF.

The chain has TRBV30 and TRBJ2-3; 13 nucleotides align to TRBD2. Germline CDR1 reads GTSNPN; CDR2 reads SVGIG (reference sequence). The CDR3 has 17 residues. The J segment lost 4 bases and the V segment lost 2 bases, leaving 9 bases of the junction unmatched. The CDR3, as DNA: TGTGCCTGGAGTCACCTTCGGACTAGCGGGAGAGCAGATACGCAGTATTTT. Its protein product is CAWSHLRTSGRADTQYF.

As regards this clone: The junction departs from the called germline gene at one end, perhaps through a read error. For the CDR3, the DNA is TGCGCCAGTAGCTCGAGCGGGAGCTCTCACTACAATGAGCAGTTCTTC. It translates to CASSSSGSSHYNEQFF. The J gene is TRBJ2-1, the V gene TRBV5-1; 8 positions match TRBD2. From germline, CDR1 is SGHRS and CDR2 YFSETQ. The CDR3 runs to 16 residues. The variable domain in full, with the rest retrieved from reference TRBV5-1 and TRBJ2-1, is KAGVTQTPRYLIKTRGQQVTLSCSPISGHRSVSWYQQTPGQGLQFLFEYFSETQRNKGNFPGRFSGRQFSNSRSEMNVSTLELGDSALYLCASSSSGSSHYNEQFFGPGTRLTVL.

This chain links TRBV7-9 with TRBJ2-7; D uncertain. The germline gives CDR1 SEHNR, CDR2 FQNEAQ (reference sequence). V lost 4 bases and J lost 4, with 5 bases in between. The CDR3 is 11 residues long. In nucleotides, the CDR3 is TGTGCCAGCAGCTCTCGGTACGAGCAGTACTTC. Translating it yields CASSSRYEQYF.

V and J are TRBV25-1 and TRBJ1-4, with D possibly matching TRBD1 (5 bases). V was cut by 7 bases and J by 0 bases, with 15 bases left in between. The CDR3 sequence is 16 residues long. Germline V gives CDR1 MGHDK, CDR2 SYGVNS. CDR3 nucleotides: TGTGCCAGCACCATACGGGACTCAACAACTAATGAAAAACTGTTTTTT. It yields the protein CASTIRDSTTNEKLFF.

The genes are TRBV6-2 or TRBV6-3 and TRBJ1-1; D is unclear. Germline values: CDR1 MNHEY, CDR2 SVGEGT. Between the trimmed V and J ends, which lost 6 bases and 0 bases, there was a span of 14 bases. The CDR3 contains 15 residues. In DNA, the CDR3 is TGTGCCAGCAGCCACATGAGGGTTATGAACACTGAAGCTTTCTTT. Translating it yields CASSHMRVMNTEAFF.

The chain employs TRBV28 and TRBJ1-2, with D tentatively TRBD1 (5 bases). Germline loops: CDR1 MDHEN, CDR2 SYDVKM. The CDR3 extends over 14 amino acids. The germline V and J ends were trimmed by 5 bases and 8 bases, with 18 bases remaining between them. Here the CDR3 DNA reads TGTGCCAGCAGTAGGAGCCGAGGGGAGGGCGGCTACACCTTC. This gives the protein CASSRSRGEGGYTF.

This clone was counted a few times. This chain links TRBV15 with TRBJ1-3; 7 nucleotides line up with TRBD1. Per the germline V gene, CDR1 is LNHNV and CDR2 is YYDKDF (reference sequence). CDR3 length: 14 amino acids. J gave up 3 bases and V 4 bases, and 3 bases lay outside the gene matches. In DNA, the CDR3 is TGTGCCACCAGCACACGGGACAGTGGAAACACCATATATTTT. Its translation: CATSTRDSGNTIYF.

DNA for the CDR3: TGTGCCAGCAGCCCAACCCGACAGGGCGCGAACACCGGGGAGCTGTTTTTT. Translating it yields CASSPTRQGANTGELFF. The chain is built from TRBV7-3 and TRBJ2-2; the match to TRBD1 covers 7 bases. Germline CDR1 reads SGHTA; CDR2 reads FQGTGA. The CDR3 contains 17 residues. The J segment lost 0 bases and the V segment lost 5 bases, leaving 9 bases of the junction unmatched.

There are a few counts of this clone. The genes are TRBV11-3 and TRBJ1-5; 9 nucleotides match TRBD1. Trimming cost V 5 bases and J 0 bases; bases outside gene matches: 11. The CDR3 covers 18 residues. Per germline, CDR1 SGHNT and CDR2 YENEEA. The CDR3 DNA reads TGTGCCAGCAGCACCCGGGACAGGGACCCGTATAGCAATCAGCCCCAGCATTTT. Protein product: CASSTRDRDPYSNQPQHF.